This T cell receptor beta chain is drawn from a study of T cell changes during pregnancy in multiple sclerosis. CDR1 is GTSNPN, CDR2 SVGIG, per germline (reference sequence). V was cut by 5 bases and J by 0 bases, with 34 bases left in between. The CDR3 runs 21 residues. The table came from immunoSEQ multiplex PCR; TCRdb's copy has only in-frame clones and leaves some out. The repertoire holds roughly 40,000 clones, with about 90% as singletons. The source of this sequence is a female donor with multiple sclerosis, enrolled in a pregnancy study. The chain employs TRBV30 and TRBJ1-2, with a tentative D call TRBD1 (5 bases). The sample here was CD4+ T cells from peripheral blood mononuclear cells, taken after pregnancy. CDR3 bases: TGTGCCTGGTCAACCCCTTATACGTATATGGTTTATCAGGGTACTAACTATGGCTACACCTTC. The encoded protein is CAWSTPYTYMVYQGTNYGYTF. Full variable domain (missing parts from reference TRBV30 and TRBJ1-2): SQTIHQWPATLVQPVGSPLSLECTVEGTSNPNLYWYRQAAGRGLQLLFYSVGIGQISSEVPQNLSASRPQDRQFILSSKKLLLSDSGFYLCAWSTPYTYMVYQGTNYGYTFGSGTRLTVV.